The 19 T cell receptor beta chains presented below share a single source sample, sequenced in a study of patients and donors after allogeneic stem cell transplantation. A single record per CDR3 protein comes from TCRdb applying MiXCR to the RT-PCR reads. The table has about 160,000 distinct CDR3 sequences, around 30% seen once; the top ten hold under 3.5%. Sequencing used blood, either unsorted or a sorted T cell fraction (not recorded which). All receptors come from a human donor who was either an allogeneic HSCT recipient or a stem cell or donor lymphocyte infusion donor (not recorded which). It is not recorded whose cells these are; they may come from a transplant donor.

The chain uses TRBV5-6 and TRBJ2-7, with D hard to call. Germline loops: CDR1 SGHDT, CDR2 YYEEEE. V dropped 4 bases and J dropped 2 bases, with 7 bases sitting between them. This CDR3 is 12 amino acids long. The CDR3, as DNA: TGTGCCAGCAGCGTGACGGCCTACGAGCAGTACTTC. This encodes CASSVTAYEQYF.

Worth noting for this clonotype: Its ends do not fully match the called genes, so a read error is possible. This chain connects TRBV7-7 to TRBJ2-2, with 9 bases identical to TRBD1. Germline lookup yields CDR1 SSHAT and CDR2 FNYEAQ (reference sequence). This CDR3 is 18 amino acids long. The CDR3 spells CASSFSSRQGANTGELFF. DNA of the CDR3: TGTGCTAGCAGCTTCTCGAGTCGACAGGGGGCGAACACCGGGGAGCTGTTTTTT.

The CDR3 coding sequence is TGTGCCAGCAGCCAAGCTAGCGGAGCGACAGATACGCAGTATTTT. This translates into CASSQASGATDTQYF. The J gene is TRBJ2-3, the V gene TRBV4-2; the match to TRBD2 covers 7 bases. V shed 1 base and J 3 bases; nucleotides not matched to a gene: 4. Germline assignment: CDR1 LGHNA and CDR2 YNFKEQ. The CDR3 length is 15 residues.

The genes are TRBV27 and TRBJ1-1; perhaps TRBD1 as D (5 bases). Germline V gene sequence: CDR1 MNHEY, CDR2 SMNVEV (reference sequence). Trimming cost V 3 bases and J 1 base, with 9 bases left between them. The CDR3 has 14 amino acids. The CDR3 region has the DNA TGTGCCAGCAGTTTCGACGGGGGGAACACTGAAGCTTTCTTT. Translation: CASSFDGGNTEAFF.

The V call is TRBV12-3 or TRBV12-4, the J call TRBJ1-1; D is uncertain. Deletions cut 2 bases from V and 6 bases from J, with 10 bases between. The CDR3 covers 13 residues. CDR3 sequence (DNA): TGTGCCAGCAGTTTATTCGGTGGGGCTGAAGCTTTCTTT. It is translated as CASSLFGGAEAFF.

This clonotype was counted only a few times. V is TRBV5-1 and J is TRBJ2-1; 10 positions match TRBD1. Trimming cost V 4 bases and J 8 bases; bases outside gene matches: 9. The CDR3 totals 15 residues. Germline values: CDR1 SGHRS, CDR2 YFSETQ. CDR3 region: CASSTDRGRWDEQFF. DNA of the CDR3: TGCGCCAGCAGCACCGACAGGGGGCGCTGGGATGAGCAGTTCTTC.

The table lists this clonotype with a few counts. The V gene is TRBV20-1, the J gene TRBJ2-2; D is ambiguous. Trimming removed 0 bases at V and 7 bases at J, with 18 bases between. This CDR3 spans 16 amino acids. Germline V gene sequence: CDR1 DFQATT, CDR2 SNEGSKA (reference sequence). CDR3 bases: TGCAGTGCTAGAGATCCGAGGCTCAGCCGGATCGGGGAGCTGTTTTTT. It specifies CSARDPRLSRIGELFF.

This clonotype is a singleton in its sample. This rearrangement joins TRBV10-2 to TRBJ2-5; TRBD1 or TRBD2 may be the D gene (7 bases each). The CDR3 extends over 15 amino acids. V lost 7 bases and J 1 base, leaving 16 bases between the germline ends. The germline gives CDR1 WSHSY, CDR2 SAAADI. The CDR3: CASNRGDSFQETQYF. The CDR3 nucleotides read TGCGCCAGCAATCGGGGGGACAGCTTCCAAGAGACCCAGTACTTC.

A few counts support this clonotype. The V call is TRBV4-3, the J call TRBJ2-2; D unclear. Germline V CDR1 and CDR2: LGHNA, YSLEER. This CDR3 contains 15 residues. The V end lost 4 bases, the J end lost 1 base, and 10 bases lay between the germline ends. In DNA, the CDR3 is TGCGCCAGCAGCCGATACCACATGAACACCGGGGAGCTGTTTTTT. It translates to CASSRYHMNTGELFF.

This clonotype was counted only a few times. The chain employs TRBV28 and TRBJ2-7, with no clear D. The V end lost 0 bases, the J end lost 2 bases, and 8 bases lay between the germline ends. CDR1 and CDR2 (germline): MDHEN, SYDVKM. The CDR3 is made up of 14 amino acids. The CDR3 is CASSLWAQTYEQYF. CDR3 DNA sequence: TGTGCCAGCAGTTTATGGGCCCAGACCTACGAGCAGTACTTC.

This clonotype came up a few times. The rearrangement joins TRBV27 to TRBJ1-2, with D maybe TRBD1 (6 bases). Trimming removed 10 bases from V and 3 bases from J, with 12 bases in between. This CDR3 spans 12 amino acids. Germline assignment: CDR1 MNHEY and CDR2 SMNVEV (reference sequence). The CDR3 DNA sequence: TGTGCCACCCTATCAGGGGACTATGGCTACACCTTC. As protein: CATLSGDYGYTF.

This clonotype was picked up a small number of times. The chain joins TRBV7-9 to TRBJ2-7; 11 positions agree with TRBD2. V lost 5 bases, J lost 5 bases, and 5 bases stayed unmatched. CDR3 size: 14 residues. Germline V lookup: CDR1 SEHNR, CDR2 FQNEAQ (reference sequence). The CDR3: CASSVTSGGHEQYF. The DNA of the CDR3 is TGTGCCAGCAGCGTAACTAGCGGGGGCCACGAGCAGTACTTC.

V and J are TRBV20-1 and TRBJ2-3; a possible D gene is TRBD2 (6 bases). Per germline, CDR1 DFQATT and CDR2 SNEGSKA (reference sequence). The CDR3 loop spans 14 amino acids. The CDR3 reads CRERVIRSTDTQYF. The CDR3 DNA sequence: TGCAGGGAGCGGGTTATTCGCAGCACAGATACGCAGTATTTT.

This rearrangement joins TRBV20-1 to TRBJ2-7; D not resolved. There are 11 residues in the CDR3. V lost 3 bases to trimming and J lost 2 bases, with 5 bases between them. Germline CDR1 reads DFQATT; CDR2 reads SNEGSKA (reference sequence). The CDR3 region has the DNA TGCAGTGCTAGGGTCCCCTACGAGCAGTACTTC. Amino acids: CSARVPYEQYF.

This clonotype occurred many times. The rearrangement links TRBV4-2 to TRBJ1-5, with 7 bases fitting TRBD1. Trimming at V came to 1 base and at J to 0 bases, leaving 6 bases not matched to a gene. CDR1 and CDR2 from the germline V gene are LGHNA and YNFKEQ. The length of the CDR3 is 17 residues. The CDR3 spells CASSQVTGLHSNQPQHF. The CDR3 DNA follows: TGTGCCAGCAGCCAAGTGACAGGGCTTCATAGCAATCAGCCCCAGCATTTT.

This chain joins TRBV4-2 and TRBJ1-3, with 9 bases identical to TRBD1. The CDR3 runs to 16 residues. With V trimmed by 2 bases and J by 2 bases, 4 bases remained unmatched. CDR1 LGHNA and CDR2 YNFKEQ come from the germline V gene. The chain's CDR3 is CASSQRTGVAGNTIYF. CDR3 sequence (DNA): TGTGCCAGCAGCCAACGGACAGGGGTAGCTGGAAACACCATATATTTT.

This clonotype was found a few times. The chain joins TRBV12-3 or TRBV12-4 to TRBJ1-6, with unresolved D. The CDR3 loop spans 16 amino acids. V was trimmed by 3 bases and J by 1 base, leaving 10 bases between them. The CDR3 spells CASSFGVGSYNSPLHF. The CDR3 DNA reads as TGTGCCAGCAGTTTTGGGGTGGGGTCCTATAATTCACCCCTCCACTTT.

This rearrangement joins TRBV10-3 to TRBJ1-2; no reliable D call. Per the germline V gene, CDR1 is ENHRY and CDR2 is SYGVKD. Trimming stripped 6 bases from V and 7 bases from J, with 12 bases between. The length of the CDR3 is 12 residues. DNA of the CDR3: TGTGCCATCAGACCGGCGGCGGGTGGCTACACCTTC. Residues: CAIRPAAGGYTF.

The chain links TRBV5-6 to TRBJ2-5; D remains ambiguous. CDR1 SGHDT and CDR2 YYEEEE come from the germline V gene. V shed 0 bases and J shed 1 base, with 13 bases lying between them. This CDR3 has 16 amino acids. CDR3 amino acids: CASSLGAQASQETQYF. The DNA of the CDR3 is TGTGCCAGCAGCTTGGGGGCGCAGGCCTCCCAAGAGACCCAGTACTTC.